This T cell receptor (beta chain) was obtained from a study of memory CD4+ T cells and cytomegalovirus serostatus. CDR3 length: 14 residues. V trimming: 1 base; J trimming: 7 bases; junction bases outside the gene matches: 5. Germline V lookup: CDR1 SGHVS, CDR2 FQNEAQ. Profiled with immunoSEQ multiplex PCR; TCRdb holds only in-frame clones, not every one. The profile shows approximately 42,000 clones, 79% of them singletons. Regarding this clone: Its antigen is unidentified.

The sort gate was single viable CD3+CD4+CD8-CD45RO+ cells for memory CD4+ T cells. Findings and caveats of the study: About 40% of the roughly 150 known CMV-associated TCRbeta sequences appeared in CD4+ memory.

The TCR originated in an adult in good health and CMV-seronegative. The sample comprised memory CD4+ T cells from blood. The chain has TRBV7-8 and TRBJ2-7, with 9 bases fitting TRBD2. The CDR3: CASSLGGRAREQYF. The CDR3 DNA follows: TGTGCCAGCAGCTTAGGCGGGAGGGCGAGGGAGCAGTACTTC.